One sample yielded the 25 T cell receptor beta chains listed below, sequenced in a study of T cells expressing NK-cell markers. TCRdb reprocessed the 5' RACE reads; each CDR3 protein has one entry and no DNA is given. The sample spans about 440,000 distinct CDR3 sequences; the ten largest clones claim 7.3%. What was sequenced was blood T cells: a sorted CD56 or NKG2C T cell subset, CD4+ or CD8+ T cells, or bulk PBMC T cells (not recorded which). All receptors derive from a woman between 18 and 70 years old in good health.

This chain joins TRBV5-6 and TRBJ2-1; the D gene TCRdb calls, TRBD1, cannot be checked with no DNA. The CDR3 has 14 amino acids. Germline lookup yields CDR1 SGHDT and CDR2 YYEEEE. CDR3: CASSPEGQGNEQFF.

The J gene is TRBJ2-3, the V gene TRBV4-2; the TRBD2 assignment by TCRdb is unverifiable without DNA. The length of the CDR3 is 16 residues. The germline V gene has CDR1 LGHNA and CDR2 YNFKEQ. The CDR3: CASSQGRGGVTDTQYF.

V usage is TRBV20-1 and J usage is TRBJ2-3; TCRdb names TRBD1, which stays unverified in the absence of DNA. The CDR3 spans 13 residues. Germline CDR1 is DFQATT and CDR2 is SNEGSKA (reference sequence). This chain's CDR3 is CSALRTGSDTQYF.

The chain carries TRBV5-6 and TRBJ1-2; with no DNA, the TCRdb D assignment of TRBD1 cannot be verified. The CDR3 covers 12 residues. CDR1 is SGHDT and CDR2 is YYEEEE in the germline V gene. CDR3 amino acids: CASSLTGIGYTF. Together with reference TRBV5-6 and TRBJ1-2, the CDR3 gives the full variable domain: DAGVTQSPTHLIKTRGQQVTLRCSPKSGHDTVSWYQQALGQGPQFIFQYYEEEERQRGNFPDRFSGHQFPNYSSELNVNALLLGDSALYLCASSLTGIGYTFGSGTRLTVV.

The V and J genes are TRBV12-3 or TRBV12-4 and TRBJ1-2. The CDR3 is 14 residues long. The CDR3 reads CASSFPGGWYGYTF.

This chain joins TRBV28 and TRBJ2-5; there is no DNA to check the TCRdb D call of TRBD1. The CDR3 has 15 residues. CDR1 and CDR2 from the germline V gene are MDHEN and SYDVKM. The CDR3 is CASIHRDRAVETQYF. Full variable domain (rest looked up from reference TRBV28 and TRBJ2-5): DVKVTQSSRYLVKRTGEKVFLECVQDMDHENMFWYRQDPGLGLRLIYFSYDVKMKEKGDIPEGYSVSREKKERFSLILESASTNQTSMYLCASIHRDRAVETQYFGPGTRLLVL.

The CDR3 protein is CASSLTGLTTGELFF. This rearrangement joins TRBV28 to TRBJ2-2; TCRdb lists TRBD2, though no DNA is available to test this call. Looked up from germline, CDR1 is MDHEN and CDR2 is SYDVKM. This CDR3 contains 15 residues.

The chain is built from TRBV11-1 and TRBJ1-5; TCRdb picks TRBD1, but there is no DNA to check that call. The germline CDR1 and CDR2 sequences are SGHAT and FQDESV (reference sequence). CDR3 length: 18 amino acids. The CDR3 reads CASSYTPNDRASNQPQHF.

The rearrangement links TRBV5-6 to TRBJ2-2. Germline CDR1 is SGHDT and CDR2 is YYEEEE. There are 12 residues in the CDR3. CDR3 region: CASSLAAGELFF.

This chain joins TRBV7-2 and TRBJ1-1; TCRdb's D call, TRBD1, is unchecked because there is no DNA. The CDR3 consists of 16 residues. The germline V gene has CDR1 SGHTA and CDR2 FQGNSA. The CDR3 is CASSRQAGAMNTEAFF.

The chain combines TRBV7-2 with TRBJ1-6. Germline V gene lookup returns CDR1 SGHTA and CDR2 FQGNSA. The CDR3 sequence is 15 residues long. The CDR3 region is CASSLREKNNSPLHF.

This rearrangement joins TRBV20-1 to TRBJ1-1. Looked up from germline, CDR1 is DFQATT and CDR2 is SNEGSKA (reference sequence). The CDR3 is 14 residues long. CDR3 sequence reads: CSAKIANMNTEAFF.

The chain recombines TRBV7-8 with TRBJ2-7; TCRdb names TRBD2, which stays unverified in the absence of DNA. Per germline, CDR1 SGHVS and CDR2 FQNEAQ. This CDR3 comprises 17 residues. The CDR3 sequence is CASSRLSGGRSSYEQYF.

V and J are TRBV5-1 and TRBJ1-4. Germline values: CDR1 SGHRS, CDR2 YFSETQ. This CDR3 spans 14 amino acids. The CDR3 region is CASSWGYTDEKLFF.

The V gene is TRBV18, the J gene TRBJ2-1; TCRdb outputs TRBD2, but without DNA this stays unchecked. Per germline, CDR1 KGHSH and CDR2 LQKENI. The CDR3 loop spans 15 amino acids. The chain's CDR3 is CASSPPLRRSNEQFF.

The chain links TRBV11-1 to TRBJ2-4; TCRdb designates TRBD1, a call that cannot be tested without DNA. Germline assignment: CDR1 SGHAT and CDR2 FQDESV (reference sequence). CDR3 length: 19 residues. The CDR3: CASSLEVGLVATAKNIQYF.

V gene TRBV20-1 combines with J gene TRBJ1-1. Germline CDR1 is DFQATT and CDR2 is SNEGSKA (reference sequence). The CDR3 spans 15 residues. The CDR3 is CSVSRTKAANTEAFF.

The chain employs TRBV6-5 and TRBJ1-2. The CDR3 is 12 amino acids. Germline assignment: CDR1 MNHEY and CDR2 SVGAGI. The CDR3: CASYGSYYGYTF.

The V call is TRBV24-1, the J call TRBJ2-1. Germline CDR1 is KGHDR and CDR2 is SFDVKD. The CDR3 extends over 16 amino acids. The CDR3 protein is CATSDSAGGSYNEQFF.

This chain connects TRBV18 to TRBJ1-3; lacking DNA, the TRBD1 call made by TCRdb goes unchecked. There are 14 residues in the CDR3. CDR1 KGHSH and CDR2 LQKENI come from the germline V gene. The CDR3 reads CASSPSGQPGSIYF.

The gene calls are TRBV6-2 or TRBV6-3 and TRBJ1-3. CDR1 is MNHEY, CDR2 SVGEGT, per germline. The CDR3 loop spans 14 amino acids. The CDR3 spells CASSYRLPLDTIYF.

The V call is TRBV12-3 or TRBV12-4, the J call TRBJ2-5; with no DNA, the TCRdb D assignment of TRBD1 cannot be verified. This CDR3 region has 13 residues. The CDR3 region is CASRQTGAETQYF.

This chain links TRBV20-1 with TRBJ2-1. Germline V gene lookup returns CDR1 DFQATT and CDR2 SNEGSKA (reference sequence). The CDR3 runs to 17 residues. CDR3 in amino acids: CSARDPLAGYSHNEQFF.

The chain uses TRBV4-3 and TRBJ2-1; as DNA is missing, the TRBD2 call by TCRdb cannot be tested. CDR3 size: 16 residues. CDR1 is LGHNA, CDR2 YSLEER, per germline. CDR3 region: CASSQGSSGSYNEQFF.

The chain has TRBV7-2 and TRBJ2-4. Germline CDR1 reads SGHTA; CDR2 reads FQGNSA. The CDR3 runs to 19 residues. The CDR3 sequence is CASSPSGRVGSYPKNIQYF.